This entry describes one T cell receptor beta chain. Its antigen target is currently unknown. One base away there is no much larger clone; base qualities are not given. These data originate in a study of shared clonotypes between healthy human individuals (TCRdb year 2020). Study-wide context: A couple of women and a few men aged 18 to 49 years were included in the cohort. For each donor, three plates each were used for CD4 naive and CD4 memory, two plates were used for CD8 naive, and one plate was used for CD8 memory. Each donor's leukapheresis produced roughly between roughly 0.85 and 9 billion PBMCs. Blood TCR repertoires of five healthy adults were deeply sequenced to estimate repertoire size and the extent of clonotype sharing between individuals. To increase sequencing depth and limit assay-specific biases, different laboratories used diverse techniques to prepare libraries and sequence TCR repertoires.

The CDR3 covers 14 residues, taking in both the cysteine and the phenylalanine. Only the CDR3 region is kept as DNA, spanning 42 bases read in frame from base 1. Taken from the germline V gene (reference sequence), the CDR1 and CDR2 loops are GTSNPN and SVGIG. V sheds 3 bases and J sheds 8 bases, leaving 19 bases between their ends. TCR CDR3 regions were amplified from genomic DNA by multiplex PCR using the deep immunoSEQ assay. Extracted genomic DNA from each cell subset was spread evenly across all wells of several immunoSEQ 96-well plates, with each plate serving as a replicate. For sorted subsets, 200 ng of genomic DNA, equivalent to 25,000 to 35,000 T cell genomes, went into each replicate PCR. Purified libraries were quantified with a Qubit 3.0 fluorometer, sized on a Bioanalyzer 2100, and re-quantified with the KAPA Library Quantification kit. Each immunoSEQ 96-well plate was sequenced on its own single-read 150-cycle Illumina NextSeq 550 flow cell. As for the original processing: The immunoSEQ output contained only junctional sequences without quality scores, so filtering could not match that applied to full-length reads. Sequences were annotated with PyIR, a Python wrapper for IgBLAST v1.9, using IMGT germline references to assign V/J genes and CDR3. Reads were removed for weak V/J assignments (E-value above 1e-6), missing CDR3, stop codons, out-of-frame junctions, or ambiguous translated residues. V3J clonotypes were defined as sequences sharing an identical inferred V gene, J gene, and CDR3 amino acid sequence. To compute the percentage overlap between repertoires, the number of shared unique clonotypes was divided by the size of the smaller repertoire. Three approaches were used to assess repertoire richness: RTK rarefaction, the Chao1 estimator, and Recon v2.1 estimates of unobserved clonotypes. For all TCRbeta clonotypes obtained by the gDNA method from a handful of donors, generation probabilities were computed with OLGA. Not all clones reach the TCRdb copy of this immuneACCESS table, which keeps in-frame sequences only. Checked studies attribute under half of the gap to unresolved V genes and leave the rest unexplained. V, J and clone size were drawn from that table, and D and trimming were deduced from the DNA. This sample has some 2,500,000 clones in its table, and 80% to 95% of those were observed once. The ten most abundant clones make up 0.36% of the sample.

Overall study outcomes, separate from this receptor: Even with the large sequencing depth, rarefaction of the sorted-subset datasets indicated that sequencing was incomplete. Because the study included only a small number of donors, the genetic and exposure-history diversity represented was limited. Pairwise subsampling led to the expectation that sequencing depth would affect the degree of clonotype sharing among donors. Compared with non-shared clonotypes, the clonotypes found in all four sorted-subset donors had higher generation probabilities. Larger estimated clonotype richness was generally found for naive subsets than for memory subsets. Sampling was restricted to blood, and TCR repertoires in tissues likely differ from the TCR repertoires found in blood. When a handful of donors were compared, the shared fraction of clonotypes was about 5% for naive CD4, roughly 3.4% for naive CD8, 2% to 2.5% for memory CD4, and 0.4% for memory CD8.

Donors were healthy HIV-negative adults with no recently reported acute infections or vaccinations. All donors were Caucasian adults living in Nashville, Tennessee, USA. CD4+ T cells were enriched by magnetic negative selection, after which naive cells were positively selected on CD45RA and the negative fraction was taken as the memory subset. Blood was obtained by leukapheresis, after which PBMCs were separated by Ficoll-Histopaque density gradient centrifugation and cryopreserved in liquid nitrogen vapor phase. Analytical flow cytometry was used to check the purity and quantity of every magnetically sorted T cell population. From each sorted fraction, genomic DNA was isolated and quantified by UV absorbance on a Nanodrop 2000c.

The sequence was obtained from a man between 18 and 35 years old in good health. Some clones in this sample may be carry-over from other donors' samples. The specimen sequenced was naive CD4+ T cells from PBMCs. According to the study, the label for this sample's cell subset or site signals: CD45RA+ positively selected. This chain joins TRBV30 to TRBJ1-2; TRBD1 is perhaps the D gene, given 5 matching bases. DNA sequence: TGTGCCTGGAGGGATAGGGGAGCCCTCGGGGGCTACACCTTC. Its product reads: CAWRDRGALGGYTF.